These 7 T cell receptor beta chains originate from one sample sequenced in a study of blood T cell repertoires in COVID-19. Sequencing used immunoSEQ multiplex PCR; TCRdb keeps in-frame clones, though not all of them. The table shows approximately 100,000 clones, with roughly 90% occurring only once. Sequencing input: peripheral blood. All receptors come from a human donor with COVID-19, enrolled during active disease. The donor label of this sample is uncertain.

This clone was counted between two and nine times. V is TRBV5-1 and J is TRBJ1-1, with D unclear. V was shortened by 6 bases and J by 0 bases, with 12 bases between the two germline ends. This CDR3 has 14 residues. Per the germline V gene, CDR1 is SGHRS and CDR2 is YFSETQ. CDR3 amino acids: CASTSGFMNTEAFF. CDR3 nucleotide sequence: TGCGCCAGCACCTCGGGATTCATGAACACTGAAGCTTTCTTT.

This sequence joins TRBV25-1 and TRBJ2-2; tentative D call: TRBD1 (6 bases). CDR3 length: 16 amino acids. The germline V gene has CDR1 MGHDK and CDR2 SYGVNS. V lost 1 base, J lost 5 bases, and 14 bases lay in between. CDR3 region: CASSELGDIPTGELFF. CDR3 bases: TGTGCCAGCAGTGAATTAGGGGACATACCAACCGGGGAGCTGTTTTTT. Looking up the rest from reference TRBV25-1 and TRBJ2-2 gives the full variable domain: EADIYQTPRYLVIGTGKKITLECSQTMGHDKMYWYQQDPGMELHLIHYSYGVNSTEKGDLSSESTVSRIRTEHFPLTLESARPSHTSQYLCASSELGDIPTGELFFGEGSRLTVL.

In its sample, this clone was seen once. The chain links TRBV7-9 to TRBJ2-3; 7 bases fit TRBD1. The V segment lost 1 base and the J segment 9 bases; nucleotides outside the gene matches: 7. CDR1 and CDR2 (germline): SEHNR, FQNEAQ (reference sequence). This CDR3 has 14 residues. This CDR3 reads CASSLVQGFGTQYF. For the CDR3, the DNA is TGTGCCAGCAGCTTAGTACAGGGGTTTGGGACGCAGTATTTT.

This clone has just one count. The J gene is TRBJ2-7, the V gene TRBV6-6; 9 bases line up with TRBD1. CDR3 length: 13 residues. The germline gives CDR1 MNHNY, CDR2 SVGAGI (reference sequence). V lost 6 bases and J lost 7; bases outside the gene matches: 7. The CDR3 DNA follows: TGTGCCAGCAGGCCGGGACAGGGAATGGAGCAGTACTTC. Translating gives CASRPGQGMEQYF.

The chain employs TRBV9 and TRBJ1-5; 9 bases match TRBD1. The CDR3 is made up of 15 amino acids. Germline V gives CDR1 SGDLS, CDR2 YYNGEE. After removal of 0 bases from V and 5 bases from J, the junction contained 3 bases not matched to a gene. DNA of the CDR3: TGTGCCAGCAGCGTAGAGGGACAGGGAGATCAGCCCCAGCATTTT. Protein product: CASSVEGQGDQPQHF.

The V gene is TRBV18, the J gene TRBJ1-2, with D maybe TRBD1 (5 bases). The CDR3 is made up of 15 amino acids. Trimming pared 3 bases from V and 10 bases from J, leaving 21 bases between. The germline CDR1 and CDR2 sequences are KGHSH and LQKENI. This CDR3 reads CASSPEQAQSPVYTF. In DNA form, the CDR3 reads TGTGCCAGCTCACCCGAACAGGCCCAAAGTCCTGTCTACACCTTC. The complete variable domain, with remaining parts taken from reference TRBV18 and TRBJ1-2, reads NAGVMQNPRHLVRRRGQEARLRCSPMKGHSHVYWYRQLPEEGLKFMVYLQKENIIDESGMPKERFSAEFPKEGPSILRIQQVVRGDSAAYFCASSPEQAQSPVYTFGSGTRLTVV.

The rearrangement uses TRBV19 and TRBJ2-7, with TRBD1 matching over 9 bases. Trimming removed 6 bases from V and 3 bases from J; junction bases left unmatched: 6. CDR3 length: 14 amino acids. CDR1 is LNHDA and CDR2 is SQIVND in the germline V gene (reference sequence). The CDR3 sequence: CASRRTGELYEQYF. The DNA of the CDR3 is TGTGCCAGTAGAAGGACAGGGGAGCTCTACGAGCAGTACTTC. Drawing the rest from reference TRBV19 and TRBJ2-7, the complete variable domain is DGGITQSPKYLFRKEGQNVTLSCEQNLNHDAMYWYRQDPGQGLRLIYYSQIVNDFQKGDIAEGYSVSREKKESFPLTVTSAQKNPTAFYLCASRRTGELYEQYFGPGTRLTVT.